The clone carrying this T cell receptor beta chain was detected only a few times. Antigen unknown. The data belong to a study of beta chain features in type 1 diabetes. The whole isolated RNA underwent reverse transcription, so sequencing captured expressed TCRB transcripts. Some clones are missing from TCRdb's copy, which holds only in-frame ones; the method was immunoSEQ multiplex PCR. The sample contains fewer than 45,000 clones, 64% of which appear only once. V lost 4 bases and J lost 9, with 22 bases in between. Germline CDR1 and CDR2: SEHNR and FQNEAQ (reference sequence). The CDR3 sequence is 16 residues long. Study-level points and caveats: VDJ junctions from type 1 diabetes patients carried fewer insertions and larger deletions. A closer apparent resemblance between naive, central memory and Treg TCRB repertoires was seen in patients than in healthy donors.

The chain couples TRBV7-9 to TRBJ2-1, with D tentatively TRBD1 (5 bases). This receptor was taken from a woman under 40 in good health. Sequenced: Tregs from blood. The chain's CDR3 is CASSYNGAGSAPEQFF. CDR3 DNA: TGTGCCAGCAGCTATAATGGGGCAGGGTCAGCCCCTGAGCAGTTCTTC. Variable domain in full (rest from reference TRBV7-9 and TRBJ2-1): DTGVSQNPRHKITKRGQNVTFRCDPISEHNRLYWYRQTLGQGPEFLTYFQNEAQLEKSRLLSDRFSAERPKGSFSTLEIQRTEQGDSAMYLCASSYNGAGSAPEQFFGPGTRLTVL.